These T cell receptor beta chains were read from a single sample in a study of T cells in Graves' hyperthyroidism and ophthalmopathy. TCRdb fed the multiplex PCR reads into MiXCR, producing one record per CDR3 protein. The table includes a few hundred thousand distinct CDR3 sequences, about 15% detected once. The specimen was blood. Receptor source: a woman aged 25-40 years with Graves' hyperthyroidism. The CDR3 runs from the conserved cysteine through the conserved F or W. The order of the fields is clone size, V gene, D gene, J gene, CDR3 length, CDR3 DNA, CDR3 protein. The D gene is left open where the match is weak. Part of the rows lack a size; the others show once, few, many or a class for expanded clones.

>many|TRBV12-3/TRBV12-4|-|TRBJ2-2|13
TGTGCCAGCAGTTTCGGCAGGCCCGGGGAGCTGTTTTTT
CASSFGRPGELFF
>many|TRBV20-1|TRBD2|TRBJ2-5|15
TGCAGTGCTAGTGGACTAGCGGTTCCCCAAGAGACCCAGTACTTC
CSASGLAVPQETQYF
>few|TRBV5-1|TRBD1|TRBJ2-1|14
TGCGCCAGCAGCCTGGAAACAGGGGCCAATGAGCAGTTCTTC
CASSLETGANEQFF
>-|TRBV20-1|-|TRBJ2-2|18
TGCAGTGCTAGTGTTCGCGGGTCCGGATCCGCGAACACCGGGGAGCTGTTTTTT
CSASVRGSGSANTGELFF
>-|TRBV5-1|-|TRBJ2-2|16
TGCGCCAGCAGCTTGATACAGGCCGGAGTTGCCGGGGAGCTGTTTTTT
CASSLIQAGVAGELFF
>many|TRBV28|TRBD1|TRBJ1-4|14
TGTGCCAGCAGAGAGACAGGGATGGGGGAAAAACTGTTTTTT
CASRETGMGEKLFF
>many|TRBV6-5|-|TRBJ2-1|17
TGTGCCAGCAGTTACCACTCGGGGTGGGATACCTACAATGAGCAGTTCTTC
CASSYHSGWDTYNEQFF
>many|TRBV3-1|TRBD2|TRBJ2-7|15
TGTGCCAGCAGCCCACCGGGACTAGCGAGCTACGAGCAGTACTTC
CASSPPGLASYEQYF
>-|TRBV7-9|-|TRBJ1-4|14
TGTGCCAGCAGCTCAGGGGAACTTAATGAAAAACTGTTTTTT
CASSSGELNEKLFF
>many|TRBV3-1|TRBD1|TRBJ1-1|14
TGTGCCAGCAGCTCGGACAGGGTGAACACTGAAGCTTTCTTT
CASSSDRVNTEAFF
>many|TRBV10-3|-|TRBJ2-3|12
TGTGCCATCACTGGGGTTGGAGATACGCAGTATTTT
CAITGVGDTQYF
>few|TRBV14|TRBD2|TRBJ2-7|16
TGTGCCAGCAGCCGGGGACTAGCGGGGGTACCGTACGAGCAGTACTTC
CASSRGLAGVPYEQYF
>few|TRBV2|TRBD1|TRBJ2-7|15
TGTGCCAGCCGCCCTGGGACAGGGGGTTCCTACGAGCAGTACTTC
CASRPGTGGSYEQYF
>few|TRBV7-3|TRBD2|TRBJ2-5|15
TGTGCCAGCAGTGTAGCGGGAGGGCTCCAAGAGACCCAGTACTTC
CASSVAGGLQETQYF